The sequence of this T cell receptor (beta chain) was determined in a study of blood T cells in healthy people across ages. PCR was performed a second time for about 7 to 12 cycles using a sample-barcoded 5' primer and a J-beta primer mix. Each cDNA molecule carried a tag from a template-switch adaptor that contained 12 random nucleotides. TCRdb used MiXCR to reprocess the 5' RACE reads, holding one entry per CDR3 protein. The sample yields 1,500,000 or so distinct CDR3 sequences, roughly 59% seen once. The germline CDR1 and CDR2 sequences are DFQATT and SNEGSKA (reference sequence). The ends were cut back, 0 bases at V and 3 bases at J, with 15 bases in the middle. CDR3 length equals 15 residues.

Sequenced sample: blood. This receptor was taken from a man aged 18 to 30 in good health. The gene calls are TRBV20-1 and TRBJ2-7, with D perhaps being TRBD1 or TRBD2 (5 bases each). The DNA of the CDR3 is TGCAGTGCTAGAGATCGGACGGGGCCTATCTACGAGCAGTACTTC. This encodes CSARDRTGPIYEQYF.